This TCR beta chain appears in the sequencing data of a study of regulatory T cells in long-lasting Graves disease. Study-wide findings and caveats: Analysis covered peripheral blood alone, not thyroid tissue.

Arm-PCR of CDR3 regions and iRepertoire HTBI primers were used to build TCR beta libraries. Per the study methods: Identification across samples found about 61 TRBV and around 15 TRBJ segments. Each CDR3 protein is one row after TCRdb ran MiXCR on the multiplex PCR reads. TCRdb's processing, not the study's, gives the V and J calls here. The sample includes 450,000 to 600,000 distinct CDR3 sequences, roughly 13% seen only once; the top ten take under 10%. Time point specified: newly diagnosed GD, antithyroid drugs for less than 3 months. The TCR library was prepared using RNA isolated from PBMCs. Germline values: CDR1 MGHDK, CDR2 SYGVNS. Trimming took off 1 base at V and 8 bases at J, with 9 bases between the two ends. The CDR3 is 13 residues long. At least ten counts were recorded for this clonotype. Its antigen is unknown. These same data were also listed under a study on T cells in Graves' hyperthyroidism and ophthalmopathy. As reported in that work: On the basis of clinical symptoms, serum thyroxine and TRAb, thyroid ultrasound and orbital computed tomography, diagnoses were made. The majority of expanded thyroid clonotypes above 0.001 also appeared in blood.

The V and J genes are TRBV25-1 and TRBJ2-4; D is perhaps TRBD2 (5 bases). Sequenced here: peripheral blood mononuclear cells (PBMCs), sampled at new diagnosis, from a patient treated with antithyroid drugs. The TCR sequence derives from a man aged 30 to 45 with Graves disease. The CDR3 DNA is TGTGCCAGCAGTGAATCTGAAGCGGACATTCAGTACTTC. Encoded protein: CASSESEADIQYF.